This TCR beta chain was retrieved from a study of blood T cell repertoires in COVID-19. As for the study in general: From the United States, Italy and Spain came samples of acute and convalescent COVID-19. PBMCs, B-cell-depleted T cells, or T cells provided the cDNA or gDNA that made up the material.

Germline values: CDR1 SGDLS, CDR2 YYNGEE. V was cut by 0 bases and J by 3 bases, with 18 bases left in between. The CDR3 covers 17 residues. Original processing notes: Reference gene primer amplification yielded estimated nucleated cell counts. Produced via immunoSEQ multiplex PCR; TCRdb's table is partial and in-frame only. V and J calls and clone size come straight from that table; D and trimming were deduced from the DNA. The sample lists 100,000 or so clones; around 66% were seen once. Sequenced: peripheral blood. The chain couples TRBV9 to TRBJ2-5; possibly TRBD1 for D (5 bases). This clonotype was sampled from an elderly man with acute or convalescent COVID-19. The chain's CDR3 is CASSVAQTPGLKETQYF. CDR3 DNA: TGTGCCAGCAGCGTAGCCCAAACGCCAGGGTTGAAAGAGACCCAGTACTTC.